The TCR beta chain described here comes from a study of blood T cell repertoires in COVID-19. Study as a whole: Sites in the United States, Italy and Spain provided acute and convalescent COVID-19 samples.

Notes on this clone: In the same sample, other DNA sequences code for this CDR3.

Seattle cases were enrolled at active infection and followed longitudinally. The germline V gene has CDR1 KGHSH and CDR2 LQKENI. The V end lost 6 bases, the J end lost 5 bases, and 10 bases lay between the germline ends. The CDR3 runs to 12 residues. As originally analysed: Scientists estimated how many nucleated cells there were by amplifying reference gene primers. The data were produced by immunoSEQ multiplex PCR, yet TCRdb's version contains in-frame clones alone and is incomplete. The DNA gave D and trimming, while V, J and clone size come from that table. This table has approximately 150,000 clones, around 90% appearing once.

The TCR comes from a human donor with COVID-19, enrolled during active disease. The donor label of this sample is uncertain. The source material was peripheral blood. The chain uses TRBV18 and TRBJ2-5, with D perhaps TRBD2 (5 bases). The CDR3 is CASSPTGETQYF. CDR3 in DNA: TGTGCCAGCTCCCCGACGGGGGAGACCCAGTACTTC.